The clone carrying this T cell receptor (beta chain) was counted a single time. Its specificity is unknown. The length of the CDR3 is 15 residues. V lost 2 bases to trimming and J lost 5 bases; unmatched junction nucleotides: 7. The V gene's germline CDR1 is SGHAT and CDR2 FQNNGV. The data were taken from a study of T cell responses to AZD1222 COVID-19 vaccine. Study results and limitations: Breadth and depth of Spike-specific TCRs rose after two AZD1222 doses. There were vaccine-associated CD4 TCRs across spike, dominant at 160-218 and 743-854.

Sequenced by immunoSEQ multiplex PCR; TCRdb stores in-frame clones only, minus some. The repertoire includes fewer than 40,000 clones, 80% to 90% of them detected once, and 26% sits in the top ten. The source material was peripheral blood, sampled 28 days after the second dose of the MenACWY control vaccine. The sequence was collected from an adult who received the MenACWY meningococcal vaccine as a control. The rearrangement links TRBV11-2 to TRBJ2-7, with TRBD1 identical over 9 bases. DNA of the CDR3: TGTGCCAGCAGCTTAAGGGGGACAGGGTTCGACGAGCAGTACTTC. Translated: CASSLRGTGFDEQYF.